This entry concerns a single T cell receptor beta chain. The entry originates in a study of control samples from healthy donors and cancer patients. The repertoire was sequenced with immunoSEQ multiplex PCR; TCRdb's copy has only in-frame clones and lacks some. The sample consists of some 410,000 clones, approximately 90% of them appearing once. The sample was PBMCs. This TCR was recovered from a man in his forties with head and neck cancer.

CDR3 nucleotides: TGCGCCAGCAGCTTGGTTGCAGGGAAGGCCTACAATGAGCAGTTCTTC. Protein product: CASSLVAGKAYNEQFF. This chain uses TRBV5-1 with TRBJ2-1; tentative D call: TRBD1 (5 bases). The V end lost 0 bases, the J end lost 2 bases, and 12 bases lay between the germline ends. Germline CDR1 is SGHRS and CDR2 is YFSETQ. This CDR3 has 16 residues. The full variable domain, rest sourced from reference TRBV5-1 and TRBJ2-1, is KAGVTQTPRYLIKTRGQQVTLSCSPISGHRSVSWYQQTPGQGLQFLFEYFSETQRNKGNFPGRFSGRQFSNSRSEMNVSTLELGDSALYLCASSLVAGKAYNEQFFGPGTRLTVL.